The rows below give T cell receptor beta chains drawn from one sample of a study of CD8 T cells in ankylosing spondylitis. TCRdb recomputed calls from the 5' RACE reads with MiXCR, one row per CDR3 protein. Of about 240,000 distinct CDR3 sequences listed, 7.5% to 9% are singletons. The sample consisted of blood, either unsorted or a sorted T cell fraction (not recorded which). Every receptor here comes from a male donor with ankylosing spondylitis or in good health (not recorded which). Each CDR3 is given with its conserved first and last residue. The order of the fields is D gene, J gene, V gene, clone size, CDR3 protein, CDR3 DNA. The D gene is left open where the match is weak. Size is omitted from some rows. Given values are once, few, many or a class for expanded clones.

TRBD1 | TRBJ2-2 | TRBV29-1 | many | CSAQGQGRAGELFF | TGCAGCGCTCAGGGACAGGGGCGGGCCGGGGAGCTGTTTTTT
TRBD1 | TRBJ2-3 | TRBV20-1 | many | CSASRAGGFTDTQYF | TGCAGTGCTTCCCGGGCAGGGGGTTTCACAGATACGCAGTATTTT
. | TRBJ2-5 | TRBV12-3/TRBV12-4 | many | CASSLGRDPQETQYF | TGTGCCAGCAGTTTAGGGCGGGACCCCCAAGAGACCCAGTACTTC
TRBD1 | TRBJ1-2 | TRBV30 | few | CAWSQTGGPTFYGYTF | TGTGCCTGGAGCCAGACAGGGGGCCCAACTTTCTATGGCTACACCTTC
. | TRBJ2-1 | TRBV20-1 | many | CSARFGGRKAEQFF | TGCAGTGCTAGATTCGGGGGACGGAAGGCCGAGCAGTTCTTC
. | TRBJ1-5 | TRBV23-1 | few | CASSQAGVPDVPQHF | TGCGCCAGCAGTCAAGCCGGGGTCCCGGACGTACCCCAGCATTTT
. | TRBJ1-3 | TRBV20-1 | many | CSARPPGTSGNTIYF | TGCAGTGCTAGGCCACCCGGGACTTCGGGAAACACCATATATTTT
. | TRBJ1-2 | TRBV7-2 | . | CASSPLGTGNYGYTF | TGTGCCAGCAGCCCCCTGGGTACAGGAAACTATGGCTACACCTTC
. | TRBJ1-2 | TRBV7-2 | many | CASSPRTSPYGYTF | TGTGCCAGCAGCCCCCGGACCTCACCCTATGGCTACACCTTC
. | TRBJ1-2 | TRBV7-6 | many | CASSPSGGLDGYTF | TGTGCCAGCAGCCCATCCGGGGGCTTGGATGGCTACACCTTC